This TCR beta chain derives from a study of CD8 T cells in Susac syndrome. The CDR3 is made up of 16 amino acids. V was pared by 5 bases and J by 6 bases, with 24 bases between. CDR1 is SGHRS, CDR2 YFSETQ, per germline. In this sample, this clonotype turned up once. The authors reverse transcribed roughly 0.5 to 1 ug RNA with random hexamers. TCRdb independently ran MiXCR on the immunoSEQ multiplex PCR reads; one entry per CDR3 protein. The sample contains 140,000 to 150,000 distinct CDR3 sequences, roughly 95% of which appear only once. Sample: CD4+ T cells from PBMCs. The sequence came from a human donor with Susac syndrome. This chain links TRBV5-1 with TRBJ2-7; tentative D call: TRBD2 (6 bases). The CDR3 protein is CASSLISGTQGAEQYF. Here the CDR3 DNA reads TGCGCCAGCAGTCTCATATCCGGGACTCAAGGGGCCGAGCAGTACTTC.